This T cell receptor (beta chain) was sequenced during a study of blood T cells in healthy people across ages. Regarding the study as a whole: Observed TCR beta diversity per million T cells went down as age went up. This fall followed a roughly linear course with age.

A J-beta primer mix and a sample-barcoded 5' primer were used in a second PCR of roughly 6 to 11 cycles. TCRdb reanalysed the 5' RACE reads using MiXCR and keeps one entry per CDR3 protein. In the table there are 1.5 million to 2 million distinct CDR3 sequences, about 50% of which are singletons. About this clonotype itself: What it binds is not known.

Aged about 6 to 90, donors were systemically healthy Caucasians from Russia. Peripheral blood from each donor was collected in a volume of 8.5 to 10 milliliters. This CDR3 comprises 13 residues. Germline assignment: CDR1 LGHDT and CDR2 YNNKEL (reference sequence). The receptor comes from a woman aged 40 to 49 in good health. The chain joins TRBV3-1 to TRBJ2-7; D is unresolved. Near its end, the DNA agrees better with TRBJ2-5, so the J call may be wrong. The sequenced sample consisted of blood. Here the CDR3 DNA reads TGTGCCAGCAGCTCTGGGTCAATGGAGACCCAGTACTTC. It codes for CASSSGSMETQYF.